This TCR beta chain originates from a study of blood T cell repertoires in COVID-19. Across the study: Collection of acute and convalescent COVID-19 samples took place in the United States, Italy and Spain.

The CDR3 sequence is 14 residues long. V lost 6 bases and J lost 2, with 13 bases in between. Germline V gene sequence: CDR1 MNHEY, CDR2 SVGAGI. In the authors' methods: Amplification with reference gene primers provided the estimates of nucleated cell counts. Sequencing used immunoSEQ multiplex PCR; TCRdb keeps in-frame clones, though not all of them. V and J calls plus clone size are reproduced from that table; the DNA served to infer D and trimming. The sample yields about 480,000 clones, around 89% seen once. The clonotype was recovered from a woman aged 25 to 39 with acute or convalescent COVID-19. Sample: peripheral blood. The J gene is TRBJ1-2, the V gene TRBV6-5; no firm D call. The CDR3: CASRKTHNNYGYTF. The CDR3 DNA reads TGTGCCAGCAGGAAGACACACAACAACTATGGCTACACCTTC.